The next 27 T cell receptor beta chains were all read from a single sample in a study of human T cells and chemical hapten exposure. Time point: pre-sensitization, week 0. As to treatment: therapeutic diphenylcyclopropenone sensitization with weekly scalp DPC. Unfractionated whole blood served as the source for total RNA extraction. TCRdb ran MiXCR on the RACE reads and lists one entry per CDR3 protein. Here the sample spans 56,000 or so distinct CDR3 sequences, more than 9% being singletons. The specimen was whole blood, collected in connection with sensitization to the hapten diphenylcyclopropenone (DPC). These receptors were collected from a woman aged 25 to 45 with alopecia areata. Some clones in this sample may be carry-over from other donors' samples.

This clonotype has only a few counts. The CDR3 reads CASNDRGSFGTDTQYF. The CDR3 DNA sequence: TGTGCCAGTAACGACAGGGGAAGTTTTGGCACAGATACGCAGTATTTT. This chain connects TRBV28 to TRBJ2-3; 8 positions agree with TRBD1. The V segment lost 9 bases and the J segment 1 base; nucleotides outside the gene matches: 12. CDR1 and CDR2 (germline): MDHEN, SYDVKM. This CDR3 spans 16 amino acids.

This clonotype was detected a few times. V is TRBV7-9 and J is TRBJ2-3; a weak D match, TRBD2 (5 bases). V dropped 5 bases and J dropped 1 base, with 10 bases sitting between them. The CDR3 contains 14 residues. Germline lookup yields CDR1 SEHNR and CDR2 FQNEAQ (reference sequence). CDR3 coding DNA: TGTGCCAGCAGCCCCCGGACTGGCACAGATACGCAGTATTTT. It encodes CASSPRTGTDTQYF.

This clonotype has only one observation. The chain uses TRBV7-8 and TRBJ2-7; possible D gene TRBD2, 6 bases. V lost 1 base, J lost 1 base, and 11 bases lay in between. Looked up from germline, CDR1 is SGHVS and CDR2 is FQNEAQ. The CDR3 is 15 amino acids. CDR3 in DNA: TGTGCCAGCAGCTTAGTTTGGGCGGGGTCCTACGAGCAGTACTTC. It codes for CASSLVWAGSYEQYF.

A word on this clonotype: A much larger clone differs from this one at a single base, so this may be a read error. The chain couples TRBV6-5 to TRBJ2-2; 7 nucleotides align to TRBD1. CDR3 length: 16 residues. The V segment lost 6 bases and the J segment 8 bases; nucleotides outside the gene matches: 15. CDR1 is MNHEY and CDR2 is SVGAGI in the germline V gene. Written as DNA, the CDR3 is TGTGCCAGCAGCTTACTCCCGGACAGGAGCCCTGGGGAGCTGTTTTTT. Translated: CASSLLPDRSPGELFF.

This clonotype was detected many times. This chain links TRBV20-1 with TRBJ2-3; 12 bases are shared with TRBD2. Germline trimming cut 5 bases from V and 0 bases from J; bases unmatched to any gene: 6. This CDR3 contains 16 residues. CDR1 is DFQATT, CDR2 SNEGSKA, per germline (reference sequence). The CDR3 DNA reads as TGCAGTGCTGGCCGACTAGCGGGGGTTAGCACAGATACGCAGTATTTT. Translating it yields CSAGRLAGVSTDTQYF.

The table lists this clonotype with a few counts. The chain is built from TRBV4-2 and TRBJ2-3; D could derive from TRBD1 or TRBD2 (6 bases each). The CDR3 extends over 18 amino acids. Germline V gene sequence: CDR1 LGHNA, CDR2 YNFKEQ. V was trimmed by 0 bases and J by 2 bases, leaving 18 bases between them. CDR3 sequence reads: CASSQDPMWGANTDTQYF. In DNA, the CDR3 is TGTGCCAGCAGCCAAGACCCTATGTGGGGGGCAAACACAGATACGCAGTATTTT.

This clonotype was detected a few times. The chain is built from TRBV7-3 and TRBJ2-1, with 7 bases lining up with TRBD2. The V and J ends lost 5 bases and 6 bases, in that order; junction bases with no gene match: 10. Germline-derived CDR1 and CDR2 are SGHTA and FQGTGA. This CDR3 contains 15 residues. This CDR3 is CASSPSGTKLNEQFF. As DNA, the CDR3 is TGTGCCAGCAGCCCCTCCGGGACTAAACTCAATGAGCAGTTCTTC. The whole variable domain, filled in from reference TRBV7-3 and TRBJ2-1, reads GAGVSQTPSNKVTEKGKYVELRCDPISGHTALYWYRQSLGQGPEFLIYFQGTGAADDSGLPNDRFFAVRPEGSVSTLKIQRTERGDSAVYLCASSPSGTKLNEQFFGPGTRLTVL.

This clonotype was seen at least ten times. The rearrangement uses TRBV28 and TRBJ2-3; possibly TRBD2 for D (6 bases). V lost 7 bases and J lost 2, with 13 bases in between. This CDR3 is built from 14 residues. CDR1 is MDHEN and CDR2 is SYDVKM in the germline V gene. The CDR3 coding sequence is TGTGCCAGCACCCTCGAGCGGGCCACAGATACGCAGTATTTT. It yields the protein CASTLERATDTQYF.

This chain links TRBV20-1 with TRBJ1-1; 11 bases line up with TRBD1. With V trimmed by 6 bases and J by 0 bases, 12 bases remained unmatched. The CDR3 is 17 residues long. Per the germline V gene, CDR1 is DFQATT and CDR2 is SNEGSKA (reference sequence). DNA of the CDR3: TGCAGTGCCCCGAGGAACACGGGACAGGGGGTGAACACTGAAGCTTTCTTT. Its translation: CSAPRNTGQGVNTEAFF.

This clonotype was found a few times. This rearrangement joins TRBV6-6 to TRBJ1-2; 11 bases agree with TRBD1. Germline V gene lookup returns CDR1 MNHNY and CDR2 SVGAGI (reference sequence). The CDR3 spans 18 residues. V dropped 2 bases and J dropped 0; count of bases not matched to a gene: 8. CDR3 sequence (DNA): TGTGCCAGCAGTTACCCTGGACAGGGGGCTCTGACTAACTATGGCTACACCTTC. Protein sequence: CASSYPGQGALTNYGYTF.

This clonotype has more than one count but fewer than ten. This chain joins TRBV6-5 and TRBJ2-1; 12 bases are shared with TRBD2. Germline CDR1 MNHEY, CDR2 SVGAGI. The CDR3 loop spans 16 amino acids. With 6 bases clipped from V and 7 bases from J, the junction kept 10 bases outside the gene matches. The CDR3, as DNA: TGTGCCAGCAGACTCCCCAGGACTAGCGGGGCGAATGAGCAGTTCTTC. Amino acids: CASRLPRTSGANEQFF.

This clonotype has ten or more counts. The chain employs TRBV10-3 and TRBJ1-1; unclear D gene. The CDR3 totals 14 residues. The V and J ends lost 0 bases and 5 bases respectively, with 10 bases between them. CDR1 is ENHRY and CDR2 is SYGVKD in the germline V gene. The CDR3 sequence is CAISESKGETEAFF. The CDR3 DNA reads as TGTGCCATCAGTGAGTCAAAAGGAGAAACTGAAGCTTTCTTT.

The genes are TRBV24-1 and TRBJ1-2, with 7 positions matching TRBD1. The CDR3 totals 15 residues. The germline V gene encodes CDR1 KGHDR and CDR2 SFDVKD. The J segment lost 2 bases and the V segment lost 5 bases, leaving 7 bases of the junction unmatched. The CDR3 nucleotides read TGTGCCACCAGTGGTCCGGGACAGAGAAACTATGGCTACACCTTC. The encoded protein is CATSGPGQRNYGYTF.

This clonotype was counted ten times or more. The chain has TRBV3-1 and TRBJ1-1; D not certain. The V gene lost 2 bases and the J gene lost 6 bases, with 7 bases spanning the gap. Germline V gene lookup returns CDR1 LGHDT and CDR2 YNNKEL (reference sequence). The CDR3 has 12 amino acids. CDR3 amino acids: CASSQPDSEAFF. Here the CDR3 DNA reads TGTGCCAGCAGCCAACCCGACTCTGAAGCTTTCTTT.

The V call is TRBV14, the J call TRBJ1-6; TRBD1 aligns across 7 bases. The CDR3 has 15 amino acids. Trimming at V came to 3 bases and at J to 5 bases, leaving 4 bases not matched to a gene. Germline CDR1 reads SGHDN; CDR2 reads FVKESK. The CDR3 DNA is TGTGCCAGCAGCCACTTGACAGGGAATAATTCACCCCTCCACTTT. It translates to CASSHLTGNNSPLHF.

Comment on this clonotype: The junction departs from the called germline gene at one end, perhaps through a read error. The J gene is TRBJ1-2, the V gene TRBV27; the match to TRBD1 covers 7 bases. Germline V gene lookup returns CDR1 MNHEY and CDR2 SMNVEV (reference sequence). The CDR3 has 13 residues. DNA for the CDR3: TGTGCCAGCAGTTTGGACAGGCAGAATGGCGACACCTTC. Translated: CASSLDRQNGDTF.

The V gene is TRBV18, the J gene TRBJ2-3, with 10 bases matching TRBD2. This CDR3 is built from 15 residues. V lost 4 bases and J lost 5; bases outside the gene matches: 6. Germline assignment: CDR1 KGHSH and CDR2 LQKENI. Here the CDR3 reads CASSHSGGAEDTQYF. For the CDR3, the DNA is TGTGCCAGCTCACACAGCGGGGGGGCCGAAGATACGCAGTATTTT.

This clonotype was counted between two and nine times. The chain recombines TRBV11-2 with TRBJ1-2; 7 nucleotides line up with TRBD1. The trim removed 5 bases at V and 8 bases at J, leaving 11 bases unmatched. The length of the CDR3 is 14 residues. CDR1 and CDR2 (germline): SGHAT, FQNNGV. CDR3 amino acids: CASSAYGTAAGYTF. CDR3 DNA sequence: TGTGCCAGCAGCGCGTACGGGACAGCGGCCGGCTACACCTTC.

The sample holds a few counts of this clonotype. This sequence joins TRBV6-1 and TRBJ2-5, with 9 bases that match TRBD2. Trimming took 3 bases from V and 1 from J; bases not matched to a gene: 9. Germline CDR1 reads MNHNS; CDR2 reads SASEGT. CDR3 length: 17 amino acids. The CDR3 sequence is CASSEPRLAVAQETQYF. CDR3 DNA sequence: TGTGCCAGCAGTGAGCCTAGACTAGCGGTAGCCCAAGAGACCCAGTACTTC.

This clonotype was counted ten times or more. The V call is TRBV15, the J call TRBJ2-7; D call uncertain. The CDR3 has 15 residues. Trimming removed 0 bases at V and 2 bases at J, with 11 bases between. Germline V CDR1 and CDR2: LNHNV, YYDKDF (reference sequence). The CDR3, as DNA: TGTGCCACCAGCAGAGATTTAGGTTCGACCTACGAGCAGTACTTC. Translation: CATSRDLGSTYEQYF.

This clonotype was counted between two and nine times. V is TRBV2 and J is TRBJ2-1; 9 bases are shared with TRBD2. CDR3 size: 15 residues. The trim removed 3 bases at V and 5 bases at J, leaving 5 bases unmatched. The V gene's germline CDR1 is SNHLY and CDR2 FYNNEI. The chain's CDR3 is CASSDSLAGNNEQFF. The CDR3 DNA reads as TGTGCCAGCAGTGATTCCCTAGCGGGGAACAATGAGCAGTTCTTC.

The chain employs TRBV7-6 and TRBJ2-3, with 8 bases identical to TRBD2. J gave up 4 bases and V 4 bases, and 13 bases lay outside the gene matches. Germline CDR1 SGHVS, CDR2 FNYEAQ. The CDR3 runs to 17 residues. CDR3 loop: CASSSRQGLAQADTQYF. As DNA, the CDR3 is TGTGCCAGCAGCTCAAGACAAGGACTAGCTCAGGCAGATACGCAGTATTTT.

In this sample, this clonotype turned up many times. CDR3 loop: CASSVDPSGGPSWGTDTQYF. The CDR3 DNA sequence: TGTGCCAGCAGCGTAGATCCTAGCGGGGGCCCCAGTTGGGGCACAGATACGCAGTATTTT. The chain combines TRBV9 with TRBJ2-3; 10 bases agree with TRBD2. J lost 1 base, V lost 0 bases, and 14 bases had no gene match. CDR1 is SGDLS, CDR2 YYNGEE, per germline. The CDR3 is 20 residues long.

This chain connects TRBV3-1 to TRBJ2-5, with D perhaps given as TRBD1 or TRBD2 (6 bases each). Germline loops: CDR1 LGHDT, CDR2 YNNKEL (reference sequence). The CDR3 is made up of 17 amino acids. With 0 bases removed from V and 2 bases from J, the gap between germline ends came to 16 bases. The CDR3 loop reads CASSQDPVGGIQETQYF. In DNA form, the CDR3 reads TGTGCCAGCAGCCAAGATCCTGTAGGGGGGATACAAGAGACCCAGTACTTC.

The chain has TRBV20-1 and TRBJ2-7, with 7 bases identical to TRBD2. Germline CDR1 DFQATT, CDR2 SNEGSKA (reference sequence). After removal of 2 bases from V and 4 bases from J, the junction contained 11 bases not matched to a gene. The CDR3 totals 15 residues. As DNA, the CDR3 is TGCAGTGCTAGAACTCCCCCCGGGGGGATTTACGAGCAGTACTTC. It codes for CSARTPPGGIYEQYF.

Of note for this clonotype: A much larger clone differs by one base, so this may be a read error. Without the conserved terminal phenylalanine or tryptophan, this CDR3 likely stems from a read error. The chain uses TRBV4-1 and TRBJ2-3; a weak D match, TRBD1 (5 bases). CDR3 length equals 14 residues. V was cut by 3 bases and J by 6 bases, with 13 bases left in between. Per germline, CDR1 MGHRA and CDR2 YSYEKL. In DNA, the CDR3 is TGCGCCAGCAGCCAGGCTGACAGAACCGATACGCAGTATCTT. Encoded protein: CASSQADRTDTQYL.

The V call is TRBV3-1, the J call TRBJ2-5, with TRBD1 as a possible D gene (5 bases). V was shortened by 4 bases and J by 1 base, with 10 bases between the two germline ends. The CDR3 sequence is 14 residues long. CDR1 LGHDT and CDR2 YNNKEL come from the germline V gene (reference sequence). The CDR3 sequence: CASSPDTVQETQYF. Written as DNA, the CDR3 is TGTGCCAGCAGCCCGGACACGGTCCAAGAGACCCAGTACTTC.